Sequencing of this T cell receptor beta chain was carried out in a study of patients and donors after allogeneic stem cell transplantation. The germline V gene has CDR1 ENHRY and CDR2 SYGVKD. The CDR3 spans 14 residues. V shed 10 bases and J 2 bases; nucleotides not matched to a gene: 9. This clonotype was observed a single time. The conserved phenylalanine or tryptophan is not found at the CDR3 terminus, so this likely reflects a read error. From the RT-PCR reads, TCRdb called clonotypes with MiXCR, one entry per CDR3 protein. The sample includes more than 150,000 distinct CDR3 sequences, 20% to 25% seen only once; the top ten take roughly 26%.

Sequences were obtained from blood, either unsorted or a sorted T cell fraction (not recorded which). This receptor was obtained from a human donor who was either an allogeneic HSCT recipient or a stem cell or donor lymphocyte infusion donor (not recorded which). It is not recorded whose cells these are; they may come from a transplant donor. The genes are TRBV10-3 and TRBJ2-3; TRBD1 matches 7 bases. The CDR3 here is CATGDRANTDTQYL. For the CDR3, the DNA is TGTGCCACGGGCGACAGGGCGAACACAGATACGCAGTATTTA.